This T cell receptor beta chain originates from a study of glioma-infiltrating T cells after dendritic cell vaccination. Measured with immunoSEQ multiplex PCR; TCRdb has only the in-frame clones, and not every one. The table has some 99,000 clones, approximately 80% seen once; the top ten hold about 5%. The CDR3 is 18 residues long. Trimming pared 4 bases from V and 2 bases from J, leaving 24 bases between. CDR1 and CDR2 (germline): SNHLY, FYNNEI. Time point given: after dendritic cell vaccination, including at tumor progression/relapse. The input for sequencing was blood, taken after dendritic cell vaccination. The rearrangement joins TRBV2 to TRBJ2-7, with D tentatively TRBD1 (5 bases). This sequence originates from a human donor with glioblastoma. The CDR3 nucleotides read TGTGCCAGCAGTGGTAATAGGGGCCCTAAGCTGCACGCCTACGAGCAGTACTTC. Its protein is CASSGNRGPKLHAYEQYF.